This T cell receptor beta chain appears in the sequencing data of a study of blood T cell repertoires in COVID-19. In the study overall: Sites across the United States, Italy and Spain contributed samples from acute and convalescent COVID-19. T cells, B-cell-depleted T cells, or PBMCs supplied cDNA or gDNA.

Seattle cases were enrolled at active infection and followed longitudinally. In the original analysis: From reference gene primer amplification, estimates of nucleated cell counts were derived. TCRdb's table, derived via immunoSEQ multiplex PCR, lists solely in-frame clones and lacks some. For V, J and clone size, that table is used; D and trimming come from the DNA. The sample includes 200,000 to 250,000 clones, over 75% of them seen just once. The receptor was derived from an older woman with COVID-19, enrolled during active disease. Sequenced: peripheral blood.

CDR3 sequence (DNA): TGTGCCAGCAGTCTCAGGGGCCGCAATGAGCAGTTCTTC. It specifies CASSLRGRNEQFF. The rearrangement joins TRBV2 to TRBJ2-1, with D maybe TRBD1 (6 bases). Germline V gene data show CDR1 as SNHLY and CDR2 as FYNNEI. Deletions cut 5 bases from V and 6 bases from J, with 11 bases between. The CDR3 loop spans 13 amino acids.